The present T cell receptor (beta chain) was sequenced within a study of blood T cells in healthy people across ages. Sample-barcoded 5' priming and a J-beta primer mix drove a second PCR of about 6 to 12 cycles. TCRdb fed the 5' RACE reads into MiXCR, producing one record per CDR3 protein. Of roughly 1,100,000 distinct CDR3 sequences listed, less than 25% are singletons. The CDR3 has 12 amino acids. The V and J ends lost 5 bases and 0 bases respectively, with 7 bases between them. The germline V gene encodes CDR1 SQVTM and CDR2 ANQGSEA. These same data were also listed under a study on T cells of mothers and their children.

The TCR sequence derives from a girl aged 2 to 10 in good health. Specimen: blood. The chain carries TRBV29-1 and TRBJ2-5; perhaps TRBD1 as D (5 bases). CDR3 nucleotide sequence: TGCAGCGTTCAGGGTTACCAAGAGACCCAGTACTTC. It yields the protein CSVQGYQETQYF.